One TCR beta chain is described in this entry. Its antigen is still unknown. The data stem from a study of cytomegalovirus exposure and HLA in healthy donors. The PCR employed 60 Vbeta primers together with 13 Jbeta primers. Libraries were prepared by immunoSEQ multiplex PCR; TCRdb keeps only in-frame clonotypes and omits some of them. The table records 75,000 to 90,000 clones, 70% to 80% of them present only once. General study results and limits: For cytomegalovirus status, the classifier reportedly gave diagnoses with high specificity and sensitivity. A highly shared variant cluster was judged a likely technical artifact.

The CDR3 contains 13 residues. Germline values: CDR1 SGDLS, CDR2 YYNGEE. Trimming shortened V by 2 bases and J by 9 bases, and 12 bases separated the two germline ends. The chain is built from TRBV9 and TRBJ2-1; D possibly corresponds to TRBD1 (6 bases). Sequencing was performed on PBMCs. This TCR was recovered from a man aged 45 to 65 in good health and CMV-seronegative. The chain's CDR3 is CASSVLRGGEQFF. The CDR3 coding sequence is TGTGCCAGCAGCGTTCTCAGGGGCGGTGAGCAGTTCTTC.